The entry below describes one T cell receptor beta chain. This specimen comes from a study of blood T cell repertoires in COVID-19. Overall study context: PBMCs, B-cell-depleted T cells, or T cells provided the cDNA or gDNA that made up the material.

The CDR3 runs 13 residues. Trimming removed 6 bases from V and 9 bases from J; junction bases left unmatched: 11. Per the germline V gene, CDR1 is MDHEN and CDR2 is SYDVKM. Authors' processing steps: Estimation of nucleated cell counts was performed using reference gene primer amplification. The method was immunoSEQ multiplex PCR; TCRdb's version includes in-frame clones alone and lacks a portion of them. V and J calls plus clone size are reproduced from that table; the DNA served to infer D and trimming. This table holds around 310,000 clones, about nine tenths found once. This receptor was taken from a woman under 40 with COVID-19, enrolled during active disease. This chain joins TRBV28 and TRBJ2-7; 7 bases fit TRBD1. What was sequenced was peripheral blood. CDR3 loop: CASRITGAGVQYF. The DNA for the CDR3 is TGTGCCAGCAGGATAACAGGGGCTGGGGTGCAGTACTTC. Looking up the rest from reference TRBV28 and TRBJ2-7 gives the full variable domain: DVKVTQSSRYLVKRTGEKVFLECVQDMDHENMFWYRQDPGLGLRLIYFSYDVKMKEKGDIPEGYSVSREKKERFSLILESASTNQTSMYLCASRITGAGVQYFGPGTRLTVT.